Described below is a single T cell receptor (beta chain) sequence and its context. The germline V gene has CDR1 MNHNS and CDR2 SASEGT. The CDR3 covers 17 residues. Trimming removed 2 bases at V and 2 bases at J, with 16 bases between. The source of the sample is a study of blood T cell repertoires in COVID-19. In the study overall: Acute and convalescent COVID-19 specimens originated in the United States, Italy and Spain.

Repertoires were generated with immunoSEQ multiplex PCR, while TCRdb's copy carries only in-frame clones and drops some. Counted here are 250,000 to 300,000 clones, 81% occurring once; the ten biggest clones make up less than 3%. Sequencing input: peripheral blood. This receptor was obtained from a woman aged 55 to 70 with active or convalescent COVID-19. The J gene is TRBJ1-5, the V gene TRBV6-1; maybe TRBD1 (6 bases). In nucleotides, the CDR3 is TGTGCCAGCAGTGAATTGTTAACAGGGAAGGGCAATCAGCCCCAGCATTTT. Protein product: CASSELLTGKGNQPQHF.